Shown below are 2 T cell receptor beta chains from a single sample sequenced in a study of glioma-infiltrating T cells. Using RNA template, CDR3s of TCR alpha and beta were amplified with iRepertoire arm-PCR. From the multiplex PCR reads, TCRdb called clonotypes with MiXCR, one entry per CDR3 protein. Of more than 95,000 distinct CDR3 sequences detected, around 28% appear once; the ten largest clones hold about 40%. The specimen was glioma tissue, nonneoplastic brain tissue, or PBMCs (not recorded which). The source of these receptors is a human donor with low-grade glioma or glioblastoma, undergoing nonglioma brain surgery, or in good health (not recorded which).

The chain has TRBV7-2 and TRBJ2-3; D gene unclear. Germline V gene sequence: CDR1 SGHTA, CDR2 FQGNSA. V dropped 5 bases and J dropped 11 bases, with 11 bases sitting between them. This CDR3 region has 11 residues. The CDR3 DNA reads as TGTGCCAGCAGCGTATGGAGTGAGCAGTATTTT. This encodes CASSVWSEQYF.

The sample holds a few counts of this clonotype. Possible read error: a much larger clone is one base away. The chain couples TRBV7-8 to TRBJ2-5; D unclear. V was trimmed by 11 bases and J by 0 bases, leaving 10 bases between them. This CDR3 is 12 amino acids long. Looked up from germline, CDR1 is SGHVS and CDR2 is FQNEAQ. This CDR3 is CAGNENQETQYF. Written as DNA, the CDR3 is TGTGCCGGCAATGAGAACCAAGAGACCCAGTACTTC.